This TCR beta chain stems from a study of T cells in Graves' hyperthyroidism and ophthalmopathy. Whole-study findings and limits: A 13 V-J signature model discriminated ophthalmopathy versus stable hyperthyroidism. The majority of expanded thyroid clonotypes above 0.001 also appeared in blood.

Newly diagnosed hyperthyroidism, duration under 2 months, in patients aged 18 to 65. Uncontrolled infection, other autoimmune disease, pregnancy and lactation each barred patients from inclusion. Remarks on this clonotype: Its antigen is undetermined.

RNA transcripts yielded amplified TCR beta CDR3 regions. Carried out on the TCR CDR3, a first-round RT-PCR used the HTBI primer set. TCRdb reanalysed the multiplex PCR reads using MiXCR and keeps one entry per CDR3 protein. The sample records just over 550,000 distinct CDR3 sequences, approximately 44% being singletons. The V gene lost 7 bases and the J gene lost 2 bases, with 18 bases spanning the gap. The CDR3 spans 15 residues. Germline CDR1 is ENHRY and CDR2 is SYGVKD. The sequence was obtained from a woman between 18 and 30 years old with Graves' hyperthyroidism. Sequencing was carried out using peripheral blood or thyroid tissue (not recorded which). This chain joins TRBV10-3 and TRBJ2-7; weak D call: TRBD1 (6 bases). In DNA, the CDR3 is TGTGCCATCACCCCACGACAGGAGGAGCCCTACGAGCAGTACTTC. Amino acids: CAITPRQEEPYEQYF.